These 30 T cell receptor beta chains came from one sample sequenced in a study of OX40 agonist ivuxolimab in advanced cancers. Clones were sequenced by immunoSEQ multiplex PCR, and TCRdb holds only the in-frame ones, with some missing. The table has 80,000 to 95,000 clones, roughly 84% seen once. The sequencing here drew on CD4+ or CD8+ T cells sorted from blood, taken in a trial of the OX40 agonist ivuxolimab. The receptor source for this set is an adult with an advanced solid tumor such as melanoma, head and neck, liver or kidney cancer.

The chain has TRBV9 and TRBJ1-1; 10 bases are a match to TRBD1. Germline V gene lookup returns CDR1 SGDLS and CDR2 YYNGEE. The CDR3 runs 13 residues. Unmatched junction bases numbered 2, after V lost 4 bases and J lost 5 bases. The CDR3 sequence: CASSQDRGTEAFF. CDR3 DNA: TGTGCCAGCAGCCAGGACAGGGGGACTGAAGCTTTCTTT.

The chain uses TRBV19 and TRBJ2-7; D unresolved. The CDR3 runs 8 residues. Germline loops: CDR1 LNHDA, CDR2 SQIVND (reference sequence). This chain's CDR3 is CAPCEQYF. The CDR3 nucleotides read TGTGCTCCTTGCGAGCAGTACTTC.

This clone was counted once. V is TRBV5-4 and J is TRBJ2-1; 7 bases are a match to TRBD2. V lost 0 bases and J lost 2; bases outside the gene matches: 8. CDR3 length equals 17 residues. Germline V CDR1 and CDR2: SGHNT, YYREEE (reference sequence). CDR3 nucleotides: TGTGCCAGCAGCTTGGACCCTAGCGGTCCCCCCTACAATGAGCAGTTCTTC. It is translated as CASSLDPSGPPYNEQFF.

The genes are TRBV6-6 and TRBJ1-2; the D is unclear. The CDR3 contains 12 residues. V was trimmed by 6 bases and J by 3 bases, leaving 8 bases between them. Looked up from germline, CDR1 is MNHNY and CDR2 is SVGAGI (reference sequence). Here the CDR3 reads CASSRSDYGYTF. The DNA for the CDR3 is TGTGCCAGCAGCAGGTCAGACTATGGCTACACCTTC.

The count of this clone is one. The CDR3 loop reads CASSLAGGAYGYTF. The CDR3 region has the DNA TGTGCCAGCAGCTTAGCGGGCGGAGCCTATGGCTACACCTTC. The gene calls are TRBV7-8 and TRBJ1-2; D uncertain. Trimming cost V 0 bases and J 4 bases, with 9 bases left between them. CDR3 size: 14 residues. The germline V gene encodes CDR1 SGHVS and CDR2 FQNEAQ.

The rearrangement links TRBV6-6 to TRBJ1-5; perhaps TRBD1 as D (5 bases). CDR1 and CDR2 from the germline V gene are MNHNY and SVGAGI (reference sequence). V gave up 1 base and J gave up 0 bases, with 10 bases separating them. The CDR3 loop spans 16 amino acids. The CDR3 here is CASSYYSTVSNQPQHF. CDR3 DNA: TGTGCCAGCAGTTACTATTCGACAGTTAGCAATCAGCCCCAGCATTTT.

V is TRBV9 and J is TRBJ2-3, with D hard to call. The length of the CDR3 is 14 residues. Germline assignment: CDR1 SGDLS and CDR2 YYNGEE. Trimming removed 1 base from V and 0 bases from J, with 6 bases in between. The DNA of the CDR3 is TGTGCCAGCAGCGTACATTCTAGCACAGATACGCAGTATTTT. Encoded protein: CASSVHSSTDTQYF.

The chain couples TRBV7-2 to TRBJ2-3; 7 bases line up with TRBD2. The germline V gene has CDR1 SGHTA and CDR2 FQGNSA. CDR3 length equals 16 residues. With V trimmed by 5 bases and J by 4 bases, 12 bases remained unmatched. This CDR3 reads CASSPQPLGGADTQYF. Written as DNA, the CDR3 is TGTGCCAGCAGCCCGCAACCCCTGGGGGGGGCAGATACGCAGTATTTT.

This chain joins TRBV5-1 and TRBJ1-1, with a possible D match to TRBD1 (5 bases). CDR1 SGHRS and CDR2 YFSETQ come from the germline V gene. V was clipped by 4 bases and J by 0 bases, with 19 bases between them. The CDR3 spans 17 residues. The CDR3 here is CASSPSAQGSMNTEAFF. The CDR3 DNA follows: TGCGCCAGCAGCCCCTCCGCGCAGGGTTCGATGAACACTGAAGCTTTCTTT.

The rearrangement links TRBV5-5 to TRBJ1-2, with D possibly TRBD1 on 5 matching bases. In germline, CDR1 is SGHKS, CDR2 YYEKEE (reference sequence). The CDR3 contains 13 residues. Deletions cut 4 bases from V and 5 bases from J, with 12 bases between. The CDR3: CASSQSTAYGYTF. The CDR3 nucleotides read TGTGCCAGCAGCCAATCGACAGCGTATGGCTACACCTTC.

The chain combines TRBV27 with TRBJ2-5, with D possibly being TRBD2 (5 bases). The CDR3 consists of 13 residues. The germline V and J ends were trimmed by 5 bases and 2 bases, with 9 bases remaining between them. The germline V gene has CDR1 MNHEY and CDR2 SMNVEV (reference sequence). Written as DNA, the CDR3 is TGTGCCAGCAGTCAGAGGAGGCAAGAGACCCAGTACTTC. This translates into CASSQRRQETQYF.

This clone has just one count. This sequence joins TRBV30 and TRBJ1-1, with 7 bases fitting TRBD1. CDR1 is GTSNPN and CDR2 is SVGIG in the germline V gene (reference sequence). The ends lost 7 bases at V and 2 bases at J; junction bases unmatched: 7. The CDR3 is 13 amino acids. The CDR3 loop reads CAYYRGLNTEAFF. Here the CDR3 DNA reads TGTGCCTACTACAGGGGTCTAAACACTGAAGCTTTCTTT.

This sequence joins TRBV6-6 and TRBJ2-6; D possibly uses TRBD1 or TRBD2 (5 bases each). There are 16 residues in the CDR3. Per germline, CDR1 MNHNY and CDR2 SVGAGI (reference sequence). V dropped 6 bases and J dropped 0 bases, with 12 bases sitting between them. In DNA form, the CDR3 reads TGTGCCAGCAGCAGGGACGGAAACTCTGGGGCCAACGTCCTGACTTTC. This codes for CASSRDGNSGANVLTF.

The chain has TRBV28 and TRBJ1-2; TRBD1 is a possible D gene (5 bases). The CDR3 length is 17 residues. V lost 5 bases, J lost 2 bases, and 21 bases lay in between. CDR1 is MDHEN and CDR2 is SYDVKM in the germline V gene. This chain's CDR3 is CASSPILRRDPNYGYTF. CDR3 DNA sequence: TGTGCCAGCAGTCCAATACTCCGGCGGGACCCCAACTATGGCTACACCTTC.

The chain couples TRBV5-6 to TRBJ2-3; TRBD2 agrees at 8 bases. V dropped 0 bases and J dropped 0; count of bases not matched to a gene: 3. The CDR3 is made up of 16 amino acids. Germline CDR1 and CDR2: SGHDT and YYEEEE. The CDR3 bases are TGTGCCAGCAGCTTGGACCCGGGAGGGAGCACAGATACGCAGTATTTT. Translation gives CASSLDPGGSTDTQYF.

The V call is TRBV7-2, the J call TRBJ2-1; 11 positions agree with TRBD2. The CDR3 contains 17 residues. Germline V gene sequence: CDR1 SGHTA, CDR2 FQGNSA. V was pared by 4 bases and J by 7 bases, with 12 bases of the junction left unmatched. DNA of the CDR3: TGTGCCAGCAGCTACGCCAACCTAGCGGGGGGCCCGAATGAGCAGTTCTTC. Its protein is CASSYANLAGGPNEQFF.

The CDR3 DNA reads as TGTGCCAGCAGTATGGATAGCAATCAGCCCCAGCATTTT. Protein sequence: CASSMDSNQPQHF. V is TRBV28 and J is TRBJ1-5; D is undetermined. CDR1 and CDR2 from the germline V gene are MDHEN and SYDVKM. V lost 5 bases, J lost 0 bases, and 5 bases lay in between. The CDR3 covers 13 residues.

This clone was seen a single time. The chain employs TRBV7-3 and TRBJ1-1; D ambiguous. The V gene's germline CDR1 is SGHTA and CDR2 FQGTGA. V was cut by 4 bases and J by 1 base, with 7 bases left in between. The CDR3 consists of 13 residues. CDR3 region: CASSSTENTEAFF. The DNA of the CDR3 is TGTGCCAGCAGCTCCACAGAGAACACTGAAGCTTTCTTT.

The table lists this clone with a few counts. The chain carries TRBV25-1 and TRBJ1-1, with D hard to call. Trimming took off 6 bases at V and 1 base at J, with 9 bases between the two ends. This CDR3 spans 13 amino acids. Germline CDR1 is MGHDK and CDR2 is SYGVNS. DNA of the CDR3: TGTGCCAGCAGCCACTCAGGGAACACTGAAGCTTTCTTT. Its translation: CASSHSGNTEAFF.

The chain carries TRBV28 and TRBJ2-3; 8 positions match TRBD2. The germline CDR1 and CDR2 sequences are MDHEN and SYDVKM. V trimming: 1 base; J trimming: 1 base; junction bases outside the gene matches: 4. The CDR3 has 16 residues. CDR3 protein: CASSLYAAGGTDTQYF. In DNA, the CDR3 is TGTGCCAGCAGTTTATATGCAGCGGGGGGCACAGATACGCAGTATTTT.

The table lists this clone with a count of one. The rearrangement joins TRBV10-3 to TRBJ1-4; TRBD1 agrees at 8 bases. This CDR3 is 16 amino acids long. Trimming at V came to 0 bases and at J to 4 bases, leaving 4 bases not matched to a gene. CDR1 and CDR2 from the germline V gene are ENHRY and SYGVKD. CDR3 sequence: CAISESGQGHNEKLFF. The DNA for the CDR3 is TGTGCCATCAGTGAGTCCGGACAGGGTCATAATGAAAAACTGTTTTTT.

The rearrangement links TRBV29-1 to TRBJ1-1, with TRBD1 matching over 7 bases. The CDR3 loop spans 13 amino acids. The V and J ends lost 7 bases and 0 bases, in that order; junction bases with no gene match: 5. The germline V gene encodes CDR1 SQVTM and CDR2 ANQGSEA. CDR3 in amino acids: CSATGNLNTEAFF. The CDR3 bases are TGCAGCGCGACAGGGAATCTGAACACTGAAGCTTTCTTT.

The J gene is TRBJ1-1, the V gene TRBV11-2, with D perhaps TRBD1 (6 bases). Germline V gene data show CDR1 as SGHAT and CDR2 as FQNNGV. The CDR3 totals 16 residues. V lost 5 bases and J lost 1, with 17 bases in between. CDR3 protein: CASSLLSGQPNTEAFF. Here the CDR3 DNA reads TGTGCCAGCAGCCTACTCTCTGGACAGCCGAACACTGAAGCTTTCTTT.

The chain employs TRBV11-3 and TRBJ1-3; the D is unclear. CDR1 SGHNT and CDR2 YENEEA come from the germline V gene. The CDR3 covers 13 residues. V was pared by 0 bases and J by 3 bases, with 3 bases between. Written as DNA, the CDR3 is TGTGCCAGCAGCTTAGACGGTGGAAACACCATATATTTT. Translated: CASSLDGGNTIYF. Full variable domain (missing parts from reference TRBV11-3 and TRBJ1-3): EAGVVQSPRYKIIEKKQPVAFWCNPISGHNTLYWYLQNLGQGPELLIRYENEEAVDDSQLPKDRFSAERLKGVDSTLKIQPAELGDSAVYLCASSLDGGNTIYFGEGSWLTVV.

The genes are TRBV6-6 and TRBJ1-5; unclear D gene. Per the germline V gene, CDR1 is MNHNY and CDR2 is SVGAGI (reference sequence). The CDR3 loop spans 13 amino acids. Trimming pared 4 bases from V and 3 bases from J, leaving 7 bases between. The CDR3, as DNA: TGTGCCAGCAGTTTGGGGAACAATCAGCCCCAGCATTTT. Translation: CASSLGNNQPQHF.

The CDR3 loop reads CASSDGGGHIGGYTF. The CDR3 DNA sequence: TGTGCCAGCAGTGATGGGGGGGGACACATAGGTGGCTACACCTTC. The rearrangement joins TRBV2 to TRBJ1-2; TRBD1 is a possible D gene (6 bases). CDR3 length equals 15 residues. V lost 3 bases and J lost 7, with 18 bases in between. From germline, CDR1 is SNHLY and CDR2 FYNNEI.

This clone was counted a single time. The V gene is TRBV28, the J gene TRBJ1-6; D uncertain. There are 16 residues in the CDR3. V lost 2 bases and J lost 6, with 14 bases in between. CDR1 and CDR2 (germline): MDHEN, SYDVKM. The CDR3 nucleotides are TGTGCCAGCAGTTTAAGGAGAGTCGTACGTAATTCACCCCTCCACTTT. Translation: CASSLRRVVRNSPLHF.

The chain employs TRBV5-4 and TRBJ2-5; 10 nucleotides agree with TRBD1. The ends lost 2 bases at V and 10 bases at J; junction bases unmatched: 5. Per the germline V gene, CDR1 is SGHNT and CDR2 is YYREEE (reference sequence). The CDR3 has 13 residues. CDR3 protein: CASSFGTGDGQYF. In DNA form, the CDR3 reads TGTGCCAGCAGCTTTGGGACAGGGGATGGCCAGTACTTC. Full variable domain (rest looked up from reference TRBV5-4 and TRBJ2-5): ETGVTQSPTHLIKTRGQQVTLRCSSQSGHNTVSWYQQALGQGPQFIFQYYREEENGRGNFPPRFSGLQFPNYSSELNVNALELDDSALYLCASSFGTGDGQYFGPGTRLLVL.

The gene calls are TRBV5-6 and TRBJ1-2; no clear D. CDR1 SGHDT and CDR2 YYEEEE come from the germline V gene. There are 12 residues in the CDR3. V lost 4 bases, J lost 5 bases, and 9 bases lay in between. CDR3 sequence: CASSLPSYGYTF. CDR3 DNA: TGTGCCAGCAGCCTCCCGAGTTATGGCTACACCTTC.

This clone has more than one count but fewer than ten. The J gene is TRBJ2-7, the V gene TRBV2; TRBD2 is a possible D gene (6 bases). V was pared by 4 bases and J by 4 bases, with 11 bases between. The germline V gene has CDR1 SNHLY and CDR2 FYNNEI. The CDR3 consists of 13 residues. This CDR3 is CASSALAGYEQYF. The CDR3 coding sequence is TGTGCCAGCAGTGCGTTGGCGGGATACGAGCAGTACTTC. Complete variable domain (other parts from reference TRBV2 and TRBJ2-7): EPEVTQTPSHQVTQMGQEVILRCVPISNHLYFYWYRQILGQKVEFLVSFYNNEISEKSEIFDDQFSVERPDGSNFTLKIRSTKLEDSAMYFCASSALAGYEQYFGPGTRLTVT.